In this sample, the clone carrying this T cell receptor (beta chain) turned up many times. RNA transcripts yielded amplified TCR beta CDR3 regions. HTBI primers drove first-round RT-PCR of the TCR CDR3. A single record per CDR3 protein comes from TCRdb applying MiXCR to the multiplex PCR reads. The sample carries fewer than 900,000 distinct CDR3 sequences, about 17% recorded once. This specimen belongs to a study of T cells in Graves' hyperthyroidism and ophthalmopathy. Sequenced material: blood. The clonotype was recovered from a young man with Graves' hyperthyroidism.

CDR3 sequence reads: CAWSERNQPQHF. The CDR3 bases are TGTGCCTGGAGTGAAAGGAATCAGCCCCAGCATTTT. The chain recombines TRBV30 with TRBJ1-5; D is unresolved. The CDR3 contains 12 residues. Germline V lookup: CDR1 GTSNPN, CDR2 SVGIG (reference sequence). V was shortened by 1 base and J by 4 bases, with 5 bases between the two germline ends.